Below are 7 T cell receptor beta chains sequenced from a single sample in a study of cytomegalovirus exposure and HLA in healthy donors. The PCR made use of 60 Vbeta and 13 Jbeta primers. Repertoires were generated with immunoSEQ multiplex PCR, while TCRdb's copy carries only in-frame clones and drops some. Counted here are more than 100,000 clones, more than 65% occurring once; the ten biggest clones make up 3.5% to 4%. Sequencing was performed on PBMCs. The receptors come from a human donor in good health.

The chain uses TRBV6-5 and TRBJ2-7; 7 bases align to TRBD1. J was trimmed by 0 bases and V by 4 bases; bases with no gene match: 6. Germline CDR1 and CDR2: MNHEY and SVGAGI. The CDR3 consists of 15 residues. In DNA, the CDR3 is TGTGCCAGCAGTTCAGGGGACAGAACCTCCTACGAGCAGTACTTC. Residues: CASSSGDRTSYEQYF.

The chain couples TRBV21-1 to TRBJ2-2; TRBD1 is taken as the D call from the table, unchecked against the DNA. TRBV21-1 represents a pseudogene. This CDR3 is 16 amino acids long. CDR3 DNA: TGTGCCAGCAGCGACCGGGACAGGGGTTATCACGGGGAGCTGTTTTTT. Encoded protein: CASSDRDRGYHGELFF.

This chain links TRBV2 with TRBJ2-5; D gene ambiguous. This CDR3 is 11 amino acids long. The V end was cut by 7 bases, the J end by 3 bases, with 6 bases between. Per germline, CDR1 SNHLY and CDR2 FYNNEI. The CDR3 nucleotides read TGTGCCAGCAAGCTAGAAGAGACCCAGTACTTC. Translating it yields CASKLEETQYF.

This clone was observed a few times. Here the CDR3 DNA reads TGTGCCAGCAGCCCTGAGGTTGAGATGAACACTGAAGCTTTCTTT. Translated, it gives CASSPEVEMNTEAFF. J is TRBJ1-1 and V is TRBV9; D is undetermined. This CDR3 has 15 residues. Trimming removed 4 bases at V and 0 bases at J, with 13 bases between. From germline, CDR1 is SGDLS and CDR2 YYNGEE.

The V call is TRBV9, the J call TRBJ1-1, with 7 nucleotides matching TRBD1. This CDR3 spans 14 amino acids. The germline gives CDR1 SGDLS, CDR2 YYNGEE. Trimming cost V 2 bases and J 3 bases; bases outside gene matches: 4. Written as DNA, the CDR3 is TGTGCCAGCAGCGTCCAGGGGGGCGACACTGAAGCTTTCTTT. This codes for CASSVQGGDTEAFF. Full variable domain (rest looked up from reference TRBV9 and TRBJ1-1): DSGVTQTPKHLITATGQRVTLRCSPRSGDLSVYWYQQSLDQGLQFLIQYYNGEERAKGNILERFSAQQFPDLHSELNLSSLELGDSALYFCASSVQGGDTEAFFGQGTRLTVV.

This clone showed up just a few times. The chain joins TRBV10-3 to TRBJ2-2; possibly TRBD2 for D (7 bases). The V end lost 2 bases, the J end lost 4 bases, and 14 bases lay between the germline ends. CDR1 and CDR2 from the germline V gene are ENHRY and SYGVKD. This CDR3 has 16 residues. The CDR3 loop reads CAISEGGALGTGELFF. The CDR3 bases are TGTGCCATCAGTGAGGGGGGGGCTTTGGGCACCGGGGAGCTGTTTTTT.

This clone was counted a few times. This sequence joins TRBV19 and TRBJ2-1; 7 nucleotides line up with TRBD2. The J segment lost 9 bases and the V segment lost 5 bases, leaving 16 bases of the junction unmatched. Per germline, CDR1 LNHDA and CDR2 SQIVND (reference sequence). The CDR3 is made up of 16 amino acids. CDR3 protein: CASSVASGTTRGEQFF. CDR3 in DNA: TGTGCCAGTAGTGTGGCTAGCGGCACTACGCGCGGTGAGCAGTTCTTC.